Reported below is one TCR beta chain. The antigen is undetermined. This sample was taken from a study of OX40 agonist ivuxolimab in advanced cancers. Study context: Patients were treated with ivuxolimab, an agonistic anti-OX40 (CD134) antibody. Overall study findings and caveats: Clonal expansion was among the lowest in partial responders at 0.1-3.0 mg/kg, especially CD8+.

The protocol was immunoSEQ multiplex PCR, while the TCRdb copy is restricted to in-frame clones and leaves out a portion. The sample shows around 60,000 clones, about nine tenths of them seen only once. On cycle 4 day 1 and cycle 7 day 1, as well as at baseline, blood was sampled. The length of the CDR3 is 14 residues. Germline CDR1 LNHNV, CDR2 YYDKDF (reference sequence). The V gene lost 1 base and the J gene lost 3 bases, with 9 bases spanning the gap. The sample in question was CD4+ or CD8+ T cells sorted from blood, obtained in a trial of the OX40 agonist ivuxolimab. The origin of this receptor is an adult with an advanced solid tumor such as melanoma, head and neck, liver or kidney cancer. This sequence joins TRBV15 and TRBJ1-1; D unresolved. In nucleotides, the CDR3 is TGTGCCACCAGCAGAGGCAGCAGCTACACTGAAGCTTTCTTT. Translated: CATSRGSSYTEAFF.